The 32 T cell receptor beta chains reported below all come from one sample, sequenced in a study of blood T cell repertoires in COVID-19. The method was immunoSEQ multiplex PCR; TCRdb's version includes in-frame clones alone and lacks a portion of them. The table shows 300,000 to 450,000 clones, with around 87% occurring only once. The sequenced sample was peripheral blood. The receptors originated from a human donor in a cohort sampled during active COVID-19.

This chain connects TRBV4-1 to TRBJ1-4; D unclear. CDR1 and CDR2 from the germline V gene are MGHRA and YSYEKL. The CDR3 has 15 amino acids. V was pared by 4 bases and J by 5 bases, with 14 bases between. CDR3 loop: CASSLVVRYNEKLFF. The CDR3 bases are TGCGCCAGCAGCCTTGTTGTGAGGTACAATGAAAAACTGTTTTTT.

This rearrangement joins TRBV7-8 to TRBJ1-1; D is unresolved. Germline assignment: CDR1 SGHVS and CDR2 FQNEAQ. The CDR3 runs to 13 residues. Trimming stripped 5 bases from V and 5 bases from J, with 12 bases between. CDR3 protein: CASSPQMRTEAFF. CDR3 DNA: TGTGCCAGCAGCCCACAAATGAGGACTGAAGCTTTCTTT.

V and J are TRBV19 and TRBJ1-2; the match to TRBD1 covers 7 bases. CDR1 is LNHDA, CDR2 SQIVND, per germline (reference sequence). The V and J ends lost 7 bases and 4 bases, in that order; junction bases with no gene match: 9. The CDR3 has 14 residues. CDR3 bases: TGTGCCAGTACCAGGGGGACCGGGCTCTATGGCTACACCTTC. Translation: CASTRGTGLYGYTF.

For the CDR3, the DNA is TGTGCCAGCAGTCGCGGACAGGGCGAGGGGAACACCATATATTTT. It codes for CASSRGQGEGNTIYF. The chain couples TRBV6-5 to TRBJ1-3; TRBD1 matches at 8 bases. Germline V gene data show CDR1 as MNHEY and CDR2 as SVGAGI. The J segment lost 7 bases and the V segment lost 5 bases, leaving 10 bases of the junction unmatched. The CDR3 contains 15 residues.

This chain connects TRBV6-5 to TRBJ2-3; 11 nucleotides agree with TRBD2. Germline V gene lookup returns CDR1 MNHEY and CDR2 SVGAGI. The length of the CDR3 is 14 residues. Germline trimming cut 5 bases from V and 6 bases from J; bases unmatched to any gene: 4. The CDR3: CASSRTSGLDTQYF. In DNA, the CDR3 is TGTGCCAGCAGTAGGACTAGCGGGCTTGATACGCAGTATTTT.

The rearrangement links TRBV9 to TRBJ2-3, with D hard to call. The germline gives CDR1 SGDLS, CDR2 YYNGEE. Between the trimmed V and J ends, which lost 0 bases and 4 bases, there was a span of 9 bases. The CDR3 has 14 residues. The CDR3 loop reads CASSVDGRPDTQYF. Here the CDR3 DNA reads TGTGCCAGCAGCGTAGACGGTCGCCCAGATACGCAGTATTTT.

This chain links TRBV5-1 with TRBJ2-3; D is unclear. Germline assignment: CDR1 SGHRS and CDR2 YFSETQ. The V end was cut by 1 base, the J end by 6 bases, with 9 bases between. The CDR3 loop spans 13 amino acids. CDR3 coding DNA: TGCGCCAGCAGCTTGCGCCCCGAGGATACGCAGTATTTT. The encoded protein is CASSLRPEDTQYF.

The V and J genes are TRBV19 and TRBJ1-6; D gene unclear. This CDR3 comprises 16 residues. V lost 8 bases and J 9 bases, leaving 23 bases between the germline ends. Germline CDR1 is LNHDA and CDR2 is SQIVND (reference sequence). Written as DNA, the CDR3 is TGTGCCAGTCGAGGCGGGGTAGGCCTTTACGGTTCACCCCTCCACTTT. Its translation is CASRGGVGLYGSPLHF.

The chain uses TRBV19 and TRBJ2-6; D possibly corresponds to TRBD1 (5 bases). The CDR3 loop spans 15 amino acids. With 8 bases removed from V and 4 bases from J, the gap between germline ends came to 15 bases. Germline CDR1 reads LNHDA; CDR2 reads SQIVND (reference sequence). The CDR3 protein is CASGSAGLGANVLTF. For the CDR3, the DNA is TGTGCCAGTGGGTCTGCAGGGCTCGGGGCCAACGTCCTGACTTTC.

V gene TRBV5-1 combines with J gene TRBJ2-1, with D perhaps matching TRBD1 (5 bases). Trimming removed 0 bases from V and 4 bases from J, with 11 bases in between. The CDR3 is 15 amino acids. The germline gives CDR1 SGHRS, CDR2 YFSETQ. This CDR3 is CASSLGRGFYNEQFF. CDR3 DNA: TGCGCCAGCAGCTTGGGAAGGGGCTTTTACAATGAGCAGTTCTTC.

CDR3 in DNA: TGTGCCAGCAGCCAAGATTATGTCGGAGAGACCCAGTACTTC. This encodes CASSQDYVGETQYF. V usage is TRBV4-2 and J usage is TRBJ2-5, with D unresolved. The V gene's germline CDR1 is LGHNA and CDR2 YNFKEQ. The CDR3 is 14 amino acids. V lost 0 bases and J 4 bases, leaving 9 bases between the germline ends.

This clone was detected only once. V is TRBV2 and J is TRBJ1-6; 8 bases fit TRBD1. The CDR3 spans 14 residues. The J segment lost 9 bases and the V segment lost 4 bases, leaving 5 bases of the junction unmatched. CDR1 and CDR2 (germline): SNHLY, FYNNEI. CDR3 DNA: TGTGCCAGCAGTGGAGACAGGGGAGGTTCACCCCTCCACTTT. This gives the protein CASSGDRGGSPLHF.

The chain employs TRBV10-1 and TRBJ2-1; 8 nucleotides align to TRBD2. CDR1 WNHNN and CDR2 SYGVQD come from the germline V gene (reference sequence). V lost 2 bases and J lost 6; bases outside the gene matches: 6. This CDR3 has 15 residues. This CDR3 is CASSESGSTSNEQFF. The CDR3 coding sequence is TGCGCCAGCAGTGAGAGCGGGAGTACTTCCAATGAGCAGTTCTTC.

The chain joins TRBV11-2 to TRBJ1-2; 8 bases are shared with TRBD1. There are 15 residues in the CDR3. Germline V CDR1 and CDR2: SGHAT, FQNNGV. The V and J ends lost 5 bases and 7 bases, in that order; junction bases with no gene match: 12. CDR3 DNA: TGTGCCAGCAGCCCAACCCAGGGGGCGGTTGGTGGCTACACCTTC. Its translation: CASSPTQGAVGGYTF.

V is TRBV4-1 and J is TRBJ2-7, with TRBD1 matching 9 bases. The CDR3 has 19 amino acids. Germline trimming cut 4 bases from V and 2 bases from J; bases unmatched to any gene: 18. Germline values: CDR1 MGHRA, CDR2 YSYEKL. The chain's CDR3 is CASSPKLDRGSSETYEQYF. In DNA, the CDR3 is TGCGCCAGCAGCCCAAAACTGGACAGGGGCAGTTCGGAAACCTACGAGCAGTACTTC.

The chain uses TRBV2 and TRBJ1-1, with a tentative D call TRBD1 (6 bases). The CDR3 has 14 residues. Per germline, CDR1 SNHLY and CDR2 FYNNEI. V was cut by 6 bases and J by 4 bases, with 15 bases left in between. The CDR3 DNA follows: TGTGCCAGCAGATCAACAGGGCCGGGCACTGAAGCTTTCTTT. Protein product: CASRSTGPGTEAFF.

This chain connects TRBV19 to TRBJ1-5, with no clear D. Germline V gene lookup returns CDR1 LNHDA and CDR2 SQIVND (reference sequence). CDR3 length: 14 residues. Deletions cut 5 bases from V and 2 bases from J, with 10 bases between. CDR3 DNA sequence: TGTGCCAGTAGTTTTACCGGGGGCAATCAGCCCCAGCATTTT. Encoded protein: CASSFTGGNQPQHF. Full variable domain (missing parts from reference TRBV19 and TRBJ1-5): DGGITQSPKYLFRKEGQNVTLSCEQNLNHDAMYWYRQDPGQGLRLIYYSQIVNDFQKGDIAEGYSVSREKKESFPLTVTSAQKNPTAFYLCASSFTGGNQPQHFGDGTRLSIL.

This chain connects TRBV2 to TRBJ2-1, with D perhaps TRBD2 (6 bases). The CDR3 runs to 15 residues. CDR1 and CDR2 (germline): SNHLY, FYNNEI. The ends were cut back, 4 bases at V and 10 bases at J, with 20 bases in the middle. CDR3: CASSGPGEVQGEQFF. The CDR3 DNA is TGTGCCAGCAGTGGACCGGGAGAGGTTCAGGGAGAGCAGTTCTTC.

V and J are TRBV5-1 and TRBJ2-7, with a tentative D call TRBD2 (6 bases). V was cut by 9 bases and J by 3 bases, with 22 bases left in between. The germline V gene encodes CDR1 SGHRS and CDR2 YFSETQ. The CDR3 consists of 15 residues. The CDR3 spells CATSQQAGPNYEQYF. The CDR3 nucleotides are TGCGCCACCTCCCAGCAAGCGGGCCCCAACTACGAGCAGTACTTC.

The chain has TRBV30 and TRBJ2-1; D unclear. Trimming left V 2 bases short and J 2 bases short, with 10 bases between. Germline CDR1 GTSNPN, CDR2 SVGIG (reference sequence). The CDR3 spans 14 residues. CDR3 region: CAWSNSRTYNEQFF. For the CDR3, the DNA is TGTGCCTGGAGTAATAGCCGGACCTACAATGAGCAGTTCTTC.

This clone was counted a single time. The J gene is TRBJ2-3, the V gene TRBV7-3; tentatively, D is TRBD2 (5 bases). This CDR3 has 14 residues. The germline V gene encodes CDR1 SGHTA and CDR2 FQGTGA. Trimming cost V 0 bases and J 6 bases, with 10 bases left between them. The CDR3 bases are TGTGCCAGCAGCTTAACCGCCCGAGGGGATACGCAGTATTTT. Translating gives CASSLTARGDTQYF.

This clone has just one count. This rearrangement joins TRBV20-1 to TRBJ1-4; possibly TRBD1 for D (5 bases). This CDR3 contains 11 residues. CDR1 is DFQATT, CDR2 SNEGSKA, per germline (reference sequence). The CDR3 nucleotides read TGCAGGGGGGGAAGAGGAGGAGAACTGTTTTTT. Translated: CRGGRGGELFF.

This clone was observed at least ten times. The genes are TRBV2 and TRBJ1-1; 7 bases are shared with TRBD1. The V and J ends lost 3 bases and 1 base, in that order; junction bases with no gene match: 5. This CDR3 spans 15 amino acids. Germline V gene lookup returns CDR1 SNHLY and CDR2 FYNNEI. The CDR3 DNA follows: TGTGCCAGCAGTGATGCGGCAGGGGGGAACACTGAAGCTTTCTTT. Amino acid sequence: CASSDAAGGNTEAFF. The entire variable domain, with the rest obtained from reference TRBV2 and TRBJ1-1, is as follows: EPEVTQTPSHQVTQMGQEVILRCVPISNHLYFYWYRQILGQKVEFLVSFYNNEISEKSEIFDDQFSVERPDGSNFTLKIRSTKLEDSAMYFCASSDAAGGNTEAFFGQGTRLTVV.

The chain carries TRBV5-4 and TRBJ2-4; 12 bases match TRBD2. The V gene end was trimmed by 4 bases and the J gene end by 4 bases; junction bases not matched to a gene: 6. This CDR3 contains 16 residues. The germline V gene has CDR1 SGHNT and CDR2 YYREEE (reference sequence). In nucleotides, the CDR3 is TGTGCCAGCAGCCAGAATCTAGCGGGGGGGAAAAACATTCAGTACTTC. This encodes CASSQNLAGGKNIQYF.

The rearrangement joins TRBV3-1 (or the pseudogene TRBV3-2) to TRBJ2-3, with unresolved D. Germline V gene lookup returns CDR1 LGHDT and CDR2 YNNKEL (reference sequence). The CDR3 has 13 amino acids. Trimming removed 1 base at V and 6 bases at J, with 8 bases between. The CDR3 nucleotides are TGTGCCAGCAGCCAAGCGTCCCCGGATACGCAGTATTTT. Protein sequence: CASSQASPDTQYF.

The gene calls are TRBV30 and TRBJ2-1; tentative D call: TRBD2 (6 bases). This CDR3 has 14 residues. Looked up from germline, CDR1 is GTSNPN and CDR2 is SVGIG (reference sequence). V lost 4 bases and J lost 6, with 16 bases in between. This CDR3 reads CAWKVQEGSNEQFF. For the CDR3, the DNA is TGTGCCTGGAAGGTCCAGGAGGGAAGCAATGAGCAGTTCTTC.

This clone has just one count. The rearrangement links TRBV24-1 to TRBJ2-7; weak D call: TRBD2 (7 bases). Trimming left V 7 bases short and J 5 bases short, with 17 bases between. Germline V gene lookup returns CDR1 KGHDR and CDR2 SFDVKD. CDR3 length: 14 amino acids. In DNA form, the CDR3 reads TGTGCCACCAGGGGCTTGGGGGGGGCCAACGAGCAGTACTTC. Its translation: CATRGLGGANEQYF.

The chain is built from TRBV3-1 (or the pseudogene TRBV3-2) and TRBJ2-3; the match to TRBD2 covers 8 bases. Germline loops: CDR1 LGHDT, CDR2 YNNKEL (reference sequence). V lost 0 bases to trimming and J lost 14 bases; unmatched junction nucleotides: 4. The CDR3 consists of 12 residues. DNA of the CDR3: TGTGCCAGCAGCCAAGAGGCGGGGGGACCGTATTTT. This sequence encodes CASSQEAGGPYF.

The V call is TRBV3-1 (or the pseudogene TRBV3-2), the J call TRBJ2-1; D remains unclear. This CDR3 is 13 amino acids long. CDR1 LGHDT and CDR2 YNNKEL come from the germline V gene (reference sequence). The V and J ends lost 5 bases and 6 bases respectively, with 11 bases between them. The CDR3 loop is CASSYQISNEQFF. The DNA for the CDR3 is TGTGCCAGCAGCTATCAAATTAGCAATGAGCAGTTCTTC.

V is TRBV7-9 and J is TRBJ1-5; D perhaps matches TRBD1 (5 bases). The V gene lost 1 base and the J gene lost 6 bases, with 10 bases spanning the gap. The CDR3 extends over 14 amino acids. The V gene's germline CDR1 is SEHNR and CDR2 FQNEAQ (reference sequence). The CDR3 is CASSLDGAGQPQHF. CDR3 in DNA: TGTGCCAGCAGCTTAGATGGGGCTGGTCAGCCCCAGCATTTT.

The chain couples TRBV28 to TRBJ2-3, with 8 bases that match TRBD2. The germline V gene encodes CDR1 MDHEN and CDR2 SYDVKM. CDR3 length: 16 residues. Germline trimming cut 1 base from V and 2 bases from J; bases unmatched to any gene: 5. CDR3 loop: CASSLLTSGNTDTQYF. CDR3 DNA sequence: TGTGCCAGCAGTTTATTAACTAGCGGAAACACAGATACGCAGTATTTT.

The chain uses TRBV9 and TRBJ1-6; 10 nucleotides line up with TRBD1. J lost 4 bases, V lost 3 bases, and 13 bases had no gene match. Germline CDR1 SGDLS, CDR2 YYNGEE. The CDR3 extends over 19 amino acids. The CDR3 region has the DNA TGTGCCAGCAGCGAACCGGGGGACAGGGGCGGCCGATATAATTCACCCCTCCACTTT. It encodes CASSEPGDRGGRYNSPLHF.